This paragraph covers one TCR beta chain sequence. Its antigen remains unknown. The V and J ends lost 2 bases and 6 bases respectively, with 12 bases between them. In germline, CDR1 is SEHNR, CDR2 FQNEAQ (reference sequence). The CDR3 loop spans 14 amino acids. Every bit of the isolated RNA underwent reverse transcription, so sequencing read expressed TCRB transcripts. Clones were read by immunoSEQ multiplex PCR, and TCRdb kept only the in-frame ones, dropping some. Altogether fewer than 250,000 clones are present, about 63% being singletons, with the ten largest covering 0.053%. The data originate from a study of beta chain features in type 1 diabetes. Purities in excess of 98% were seen in all sorted populations. Overall study results and limits: The naive, central memory and Treg TCRB repertoires of patients appeared to be more similar to one another than those of healthy donors.

This chain links TRBV7-9 with TRBJ2-3; D might be TRBD2 (6 bases). This receptor was taken from a man aged 25-45 years in good health. Sequenced sample: naive CD4+ T cells from blood. CDR3 sequence: CASSLRARGDTQYF. The DNA of the CDR3 is TGTGCCAGCAGCTTAAGGGCACGGGGGGATACGCAGTATTTT.